The 26 T cell receptor beta chains listed next were all sequenced from one sample in a study of control samples from healthy donors and cancer patients. Repertoires were generated with immunoSEQ multiplex PCR, while TCRdb's copy carries only in-frame clones and drops some. Altogether approximately 70,000 clones are present, more than 85% being singletons, with the ten largest covering over 3.5%. Sequenced input: blood. The receptors were sampled from a woman between 45 and 65 years old in good health.

The genes are TRBV10-3 and TRBJ2-1; 7 bases agree with TRBD2. The ends lost 1 base at V and 8 bases at J; junction bases unmatched: 2. This CDR3 region has 13 residues. Germline CDR1 ENHRY, CDR2 SYGVKD. The CDR3 loop reads CAISELGGDEQFF. The CDR3 coding sequence is TGTGCCATCAGTGAGTTGGGGGGGGATGAGCAGTTCTTC.

J is TRBJ2-7 and V is TRBV7-8; D is possibly TRBD2 (6 bases). Germline V CDR1 and CDR2: SGHVS, FQNEAQ. V was clipped by 4 bases and J by 2 bases, with 12 bases between them. The CDR3 is 14 amino acids. The CDR3 reads CASSSVGGTYEQYF. DNA for the CDR3: TGTGCCAGCAGCTCCGTTGGGGGGACCTACGAGCAGTACTTC.

This chain joins TRBV2 and TRBJ1-5, with 8 bases that match TRBD1. The length of the CDR3 is 15 residues. The junction had 10 bases not matched to a gene; V was cut back by 6 bases and J by 6 bases. Per germline, CDR1 SNHLY and CDR2 FYNNEI. The CDR3: CASRAKTGGGQPQHF. CDR3 coding DNA: TGTGCCAGCAGAGCTAAAACAGGGGGGGGTCAGCCCCAGCATTTT.

A few counts support this clone. V gene TRBV18 combines with J gene TRBJ1-4; D is uncertain. Trimming left V 0 bases short and J 8 bases short, with 13 bases between. The CDR3 loop spans 15 amino acids. Germline CDR1 reads KGHSH; CDR2 reads LQKENI. CDR3 region: CASSPPSGFSEKLFF. CDR3 nucleotides: TGTGCCAGCTCACCACCATCAGGTTTTAGCGAAAAACTGTTTTTT. Full variable domain (missing parts from reference TRBV18 and TRBJ1-4): NAGVMQNPRHLVRRRGQEARLRCSPMKGHSHVYWYRQLPEEGLKFMVYLQKENIIDESGMPKERFSAEFPKEGPSILRIQQVVRGDSAAYFCASSPPSGFSEKLFFGSGTQLSVL.

The chain has TRBV13 and TRBJ2-5; 9 bases map to TRBD1. The V segment lost 4 bases and the J segment 0 bases; nucleotides outside the gene matches: 6. CDR1 is PRHDT and CDR2 is FYEKMQ in the germline V gene (reference sequence). This CDR3 has 16 residues. The DNA for the CDR3 is TGTGCCAGCAGCTCGGACAGGGGTAGCAACCAAGAGACCCAGTACTTC. It translates to CASSSDRGSNQETQYF.

This chain links TRBV2 with TRBJ2-5, with a tentative D call TRBD1 (6 bases). Trimming took off 8 bases at V and 3 bases at J, with 7 bases between the two ends. Germline V gene lookup returns CDR1 SNHLY and CDR2 FYNNEI. This CDR3 is built from 11 residues. The CDR3 DNA is TGTGCCAGCTCAGGGGAAGAGACCCAGTACTTC. Encoded protein: CASSGEETQYF.

The gene calls are TRBV19 and TRBJ1-2; D unclear. Germline V gene sequence: CDR1 LNHDA, CDR2 SQIVND (reference sequence). The CDR3 spans 13 residues. This CDR3 is CAAGGIRDYGYTF. The CDR3, as DNA: TGTGCGGCTGGAGGGATTCGAGATTATGGCTACACCTTC.

This clone was picked up one time. The gene calls are TRBV7-6 and TRBJ2-7; a weak D match, TRBD1 (5 bases). This CDR3 comprises 15 residues. Germline V lookup: CDR1 SGHVS, CDR2 FNYEAQ. The ends were cut back, 1 base at V and 2 bases at J, with 12 bases in the middle. CDR3 nucleotides: TGTGCCAGCAGCTTAGGTCAGGGCCCCACCTACGAGCAGTACTTC. Its translation is CASSLGQGPTYEQYF.

The chain employs TRBV5-1 and TRBJ1-2; 9 bases agree with TRBD1. The CDR3 length is 14 residues. Looked up from germline, CDR1 is SGHRS and CDR2 is YFSETQ. J lost 4 bases, V lost 6 bases, and 7 bases had no gene match. The CDR3 bases are TGCGCCAGCACACCGGGACAGGGCCTCTATGGCTACACCTTC. It encodes CASTPGQGLYGYTF.

The V gene is TRBV28, the J gene TRBJ1-2; D gene uncertain. This CDR3 region has 14 residues. The germline V and J ends were trimmed by 5 bases and 4 bases, with 14 bases remaining between them. Per germline, CDR1 MDHEN and CDR2 SYDVKM. In DNA, the CDR3 is TGTGCCAGCAGTACCCTCAGAGATTCCTATGGCTACACCTTC. Encoded protein: CASSTLRDSYGYTF.

The chain combines TRBV9 with TRBJ1-2; D unclear. The CDR3 runs to 13 residues. Trimming removed 2 bases at V and 0 bases at J, with 5 bases between. Germline assignment: CDR1 SGDLS and CDR2 YYNGEE. CDR3 protein: CASSVGTNYGYTF. Here the CDR3 DNA reads TGTGCCAGCAGCGTTGGGACTAACTATGGCTACACCTTC.

The V and J genes are TRBV5-5 and TRBJ2-1, with TRBD1 as a possible D gene (5 bases). There are 15 residues in the CDR3. Germline V gene sequence: CDR1 SGHKS, CDR2 YYEKEE (reference sequence). The ends were cut back, 4 bases at V and 4 bases at J, with 15 bases in the middle. CDR3 amino acids: CASSPVGEGYNEQFF. CDR3 nucleotide sequence: TGTGCCAGCAGCCCGGTAGGGGAAGGTTACAATGAGCAGTTCTTC.

The chain combines TRBV2 with TRBJ2-4; D perhaps matches TRBD1 (5 bases). Looked up from germline, CDR1 is SNHLY and CDR2 is FYNNEI. Trimming left V 4 bases short and J 3 bases short, with 10 bases between. The CDR3 sequence is 14 residues long. Here the CDR3 reads CASSGGRSKNIQYF. The DNA for the CDR3 is TGTGCCAGCAGTGGGGGCAGGAGCAAAAACATTCAGTACTTC. The full variable domain, completed using reference TRBV2 and TRBJ2-4, is EPEVTQTPSHQVTQMGQEVILRCVPISNHLYFYWYRQILGQKVEFLVSFYNNEISEKSEIFDDQFSVERPDGSNFTLKIRSTKLEDSAMYFCASSGGRSKNIQYFGAGTRLSVL.

The chain recombines TRBV18 with TRBJ2-5; D is possibly TRBD1 or TRBD2 (5 bases each). Germline V CDR1 and CDR2: KGHSH, LQKENI. CDR3 length equals 15 residues. The ends were cut back, 6 bases at V and 1 base at J, with 15 bases in the middle. CDR3 in amino acids: CASSRTGQIQETQYF. The CDR3 DNA follows: TGTGCCAGCTCCCGCACGGGGCAAATCCAAGAGACCCAGTACTTC.

The J gene is TRBJ2-7, the V gene TRBV28; D not resolved. This CDR3 has 11 amino acids. V lost 6 bases to trimming and J lost 3 bases, with 6 bases between them. Germline V CDR1 and CDR2: MDHEN, SYDVKM. CDR3 sequence: CASSPFYEQYF. The CDR3, as DNA: TGTGCCAGCAGCCCGTTCTACGAGCAGTACTTC.

The chain joins TRBV5-1 to TRBJ2-7; possible D gene TRBD1, 6 bases. The CDR3 consists of 12 residues. Trimming shortened V by 3 bases and J by 6 bases, and 10 bases separated the two germline ends. The germline gives CDR1 SGHRS, CDR2 YFSETQ. CDR3 coding DNA: TGCGCCAGCAGCTCGGACAGTTTCGAGCAGTACTTC. Translation gives CASSSDSFEQYF.

This sequence joins TRBV19 and TRBJ2-1; D assignment may be TRBD1 or TRBD2 (5 bases each). The V gene lost 6 bases and the J gene lost 0 bases, with 15 bases spanning the gap. CDR1 and CDR2 from the germline V gene are LNHDA and SQIVND (reference sequence). This CDR3 has 16 amino acids. The DNA for the CDR3 is TGTGCCAGTAGCATAACTGGGGACCCCTCCTACAATGAGCAGTTCTTC. It is translated as CASSITGDPSYNEQFF.

The genes are TRBV9 and TRBJ2-7, with 9 bases fitting TRBD2. V gave up 0 bases and J gave up 7 bases; unmatched junction bases: 8. This CDR3 spans 15 amino acids. Per germline, CDR1 SGDLS and CDR2 YYNGEE. CDR3 DNA sequence: TGTGCCAGCAGCGTAGCCCCAGCGGGAGGTGGGGAGCAGTACTTC. Translated: CASSVAPAGGGEQYF. Full variable domain (missing parts from reference TRBV9 and TRBJ2-7): DSGVTQTPKHLITATGQRVTLRCSPRSGDLSVYWYQQSLDQGLQFLIQYYNGEERAKGNILERFSAQQFPDLHSELNLSSLELGDSALYFCASSVAPAGGGEQYFGPGTRLTVT.

V usage is TRBV3-1 (or the pseudogene TRBV3-2) and J usage is TRBJ2-5; a weak D match, TRBD2 (6 bases). CDR3 length: 10 amino acids. V shed 8 bases and J shed 5 bases, with 6 bases lying between them. Germline V gives CDR1 LGHDT, CDR2 YNNKEL (reference sequence). The CDR3 spells CASGRETQYF. The CDR3 DNA sequence: TGTGCCAGCGGGAGGGAGACCCAGTACTTC.

V is TRBV14 and J is TRBJ1-1, with TRBD1 matching 7 bases. Germline-derived CDR1 and CDR2 are SGHDN and FVKESK. Trimming at V came to 4 bases and at J to 6 bases, leaving 8 bases not matched to a gene. This CDR3 has 14 residues. The CDR3 is CASSPMGQPSEAFF. Written as DNA, the CDR3 is TGTGCCAGCAGCCCAATGGGACAGCCATCTGAAGCTTTCTTT.

J is TRBJ1-1 and V is TRBV5-1; perhaps TRBD1 as D (5 bases). CDR1 is SGHRS and CDR2 is YFSETQ in the germline V gene. The CDR3 totals 14 residues. Deletions cut 6 bases from V and 6 bases from J, with 18 bases between. Here the CDR3 reads CASTLAERGAEAFF. The CDR3 region has the DNA TGCGCCAGCACCCTGGCTGAAAGGGGCGCTGAAGCTTTCTTT.

The chain employs TRBV4-1 and TRBJ1-6; D call uncertain. Germline V lookup: CDR1 MGHRA, CDR2 YSYEKL. The CDR3 runs to 17 residues. V was cut by 4 bases and J by 0 bases, with 13 bases left in between. The CDR3 here is CASSLKGGDSYNSPLHF. In DNA, the CDR3 is TGCGCCAGCAGCCTAAAGGGTGGCGACTCCTATAATTCACCCCTCCACTTT.

The chain recombines TRBV19 with TRBJ1-1; 8 bases map to TRBD1. The germline V gene encodes CDR1 LNHDA and CDR2 SQIVND (reference sequence). V dropped 3 bases and J dropped 4; count of bases not matched to a gene: 4. The CDR3 has 14 residues. This chain's CDR3 is CASSIPGGTTEAFF. The CDR3 DNA is TGTGCCAGTAGTATTCCAGGGGGCACCACTGAAGCTTTCTTT.

This chain joins TRBV28 and TRBJ1-5; TRBD1 agrees at 8 bases. Germline CDR1 and CDR2: MDHEN and SYDVKM. After removal of 8 bases from V and 2 bases from J, the junction contained 5 bases not matched to a gene. The CDR3 has 14 residues. The CDR3 DNA is TGTGCCAGCGGACAGGGTGGTGGCAATCAGCCCCAGCATTTT. Amino acid sequence: CASGQGGGNQPQHF.

V usage is TRBV21-1 and J usage is TRBJ2-1; the D call TRBD2 from the table was never checked on the DNA. TRBV21-1 represents a pseudogene. The CDR3 sequence is 15 residues long. DNA for the CDR3: TGTGCCAGCAACCCGATATGTGCGGCCTCTTGGGAGCAGTTCTTC. Amino acid sequence: CASNPICAASWEQFF.

The count of this clone is one. The V gene is TRBV19, the J gene TRBJ2-5; D is ambiguous. Germline V gene data show CDR1 as LNHDA and CDR2 as SQIVND (reference sequence). The CDR3 has 15 residues. With 4 bases removed from V and 5 bases from J, the gap between germline ends came to 17 bases. The CDR3 protein is CASSTPISGPETQYF. CDR3 in DNA: TGTGCCAGTAGTACGCCGATTTCAGGCCCTGAGACCCAGTACTTC.